The 28 T cell receptor beta chains below were found in one sample sequenced in a study of T-cell memory formation after mild COVID-19. TCRdb used MiXCR to reprocess the 5' RACE reads, holding one entry per CDR3 protein. Seen here are about 81,000 distinct CDR3 sequences, 20% to 25% observed once, and the top ten hold roughly 39%. The sample taken for sequencing was PBMCs or a T cell subset sorted from them (not recorded which). The receptor set was obtained from a man younger than 35 who had mild COVID-19 (a few samples of this study predate the infection). Cell type and time point are not known.

The DNA of the CDR3 is TGCAGCGCCGAGAAGGGTCAGTGGAGGGGCAAGGCTTTCTTT. Translation: CSAEKGQWRGKAFF. This chain joins TRBV29-1 and TRBJ1-1; maybe TRBD1 (5 bases). The CDR3 is 14 residues long. V shed 7 bases and J shed 11 bases, with 26 bases lying between them. Germline assignment: CDR1 SQVTM and CDR2 ANQGSEA.

This clonotype has just a few counts. The rearrangement joins TRBV11-3 to TRBJ2-1; D gene ambiguous. CDR3 length equals 14 residues. The V end lost 5 bases, the J end lost 5 bases, and 13 bases lay between the germline ends. The germline V gene has CDR1 SGHNT and CDR2 YENEEA. The CDR3 reads CASSPRELNNEQFF. As DNA, the CDR3 is TGTGCCAGCAGCCCCAGAGAACTTAACAATGAGCAGTTCTTC.

The CDR3 DNA reads TGCGCCAGCAGCCAAGGACTAGCCGACAATGAGCAGTTCTTC. Its protein product is CASSQGLADNEQFF. This chain connects TRBV4-1 to TRBJ2-1, with TRBD2 identical over 7 bases. In germline, CDR1 is MGHRA, CDR2 YSYEKL. This CDR3 contains 14 residues. The trim removed 1 base at V and 5 bases at J, leaving 2 bases unmatched.

This chain connects TRBV20-1 to TRBJ1-5; possible D gene TRBD1, 5 bases. CDR3 length: 13 residues. The V gene's germline CDR1 is DFQATT and CDR2 SNEGSKA (reference sequence). Trimming cost V 3 bases and J 7 bases, with 13 bases left between them. The CDR3 sequence is CSARKGARQPQHF. The CDR3 DNA reads TGCAGTGCTAGGAAAGGGGCACGACAGCCCCAGCATTTT.

CDR3 amino acids: CASSLGRGRVIANTGELFF. The CDR3, as DNA: TGTGCCAGCAGCTTAGGGCGGGGTAGGGTCATTGCGAACACCGGGGAGCTGTTTTTT. The chain carries TRBV11-2 and TRBJ2-2; tentatively, D is TRBD2 (6 bases). The CDR3 length is 19 residues. Trimming took 1 base from V and 0 from J, leaving 18 bases between them. The germline CDR1 and CDR2 sequences are SGHAT and FQNNGV.

This clonotype was seen a handful of times. The chain recombines TRBV4-3 with TRBJ2-7; D may be TRBD1 (6 bases). There are 15 residues in the CDR3. V was trimmed by 1 base and J by 5 bases, leaving 15 bases between them. Germline-derived CDR1 and CDR2 are LGHNA and YSLEER. CDR3 sequence (DNA): TGCGCCAGCAGCCAAGGCAGAACAGGGTTCGACGAGCAGTACTTC. Its translation: CASSQGRTGFDEQYF.

This clonotype was recorded a few times. V gene TRBV6-1 combines with J gene TRBJ2-1; 14 bases match TRBD2. The CDR3 is 14 residues long. Germline values: CDR1 MNHNS, CDR2 SASEGT. V dropped 11 bases and J dropped 4; count of bases not matched to a gene: 4. CDR3 sequence: CALGLAGGYNEQFF. Here the CDR3 DNA reads TGTGCCTTAGGACTAGCGGGGGGTTACAATGAGCAGTTCTTC.

This clonotype came up a few times. The CDR3 is CATSVNNEQFF. CDR3 in DNA: TGTGCCACCAGCGTAAACAATGAGCAGTTCTTC. The chain links TRBV15 to TRBJ2-1; D is unresolved. The CDR3 is 11 residues long. Trimming took off 5 bases at V and 5 bases at J, with 4 bases between the two ends. Germline assignment: CDR1 LNHNV and CDR2 YYDKDF (reference sequence). Drawing the rest from reference TRBV15 and TRBJ2-1, the complete variable domain is DAMVIQNPRYQVTQFGKPVTLSCSQTLNHNVMYWYQQKSSQAPKLLFHYYDKDFNNEADTPDNFQSRRPNTSFCFLDIRSPGLGDTAMYLCATSVNNEQFFGPGTRLTVL.

V usage is TRBV25-1 and J usage is TRBJ2-5; 7 nucleotides agree with TRBD2. This CDR3 has 14 residues. Germline V gene data show CDR1 as MGHDK and CDR2 as SYGVNS. V gave up 3 bases and J gave up 1 base; unmatched junction bases: 2. The CDR3 nucleotides read TGTGCCAGCAGTGAGCTAGCGGTCCAAGAGACCCAGTACTTC. Protein: CASSELAVQETQYF.

This chain uses TRBV7-2 with TRBJ1-1, with 7 bases fitting TRBD1. V lost 3 bases to trimming and J lost 4 bases; unmatched junction nucleotides: 8. CDR1 is SGHTA and CDR2 is FQGNSA in the germline V gene. This CDR3 has 15 residues. The CDR3 DNA reads as TGTGCCAGCAGCTTTACAGGGGTTTGTGTCACTGAAGCTTTCTTT. Translation gives CASSFTGVCVTEAFF.

J is TRBJ1-6 and V is TRBV7-9, with TRBD1 matching over 9 bases. The CDR3 has 13 residues. V lost 8 bases and J lost 10; bases outside the gene matches: 6. Germline V gene sequence: CDR1 SEHNR, CDR2 FQNEAQ (reference sequence). The CDR3 DNA follows: TGTGCCAGCGGGGACAGGGCATACTCACCCCTCCACTTT. Amino acids: CASGDRAYSPLHF.

This clonotype was recorded a few times. The J gene is TRBJ2-7, the V gene TRBV27, with 7 bases aligning to TRBD1. CDR1 is MNHEY, CDR2 SMNVEV, per germline (reference sequence). The length of the CDR3 is 12 residues. The V gene end was trimmed by 7 bases and the J gene end by 6 bases; junction bases not matched to a gene: 6. DNA for the CDR3: TGTGCCAGCAAGACAGGGACACGCGAGCAGTACTTC. Its protein product is CASKTGTREQYF.

This clonotype was counted between two and nine times. The chain carries TRBV20-1 and TRBJ1-1, with TRBD1 matching 8 bases. Losses at the gene ends were 8 bases for V and 1 base for J; bases not matched to a gene: 12. The CDR3 runs 15 residues. Germline V CDR1 and CDR2: DFQATT, SNEGSKA (reference sequence). For the CDR3, the DNA is TGCAGTACCCCAACCCCGGACAGGGAGAACACTGAAGCTTTCTTT. Encoded protein: CSTPTPDRENTEAFF.

This clonotype has a handful of counts. The chain has TRBV7-6 and TRBJ2-7; perhaps TRBD2 as D (5 bases). This CDR3 region has 16 residues. The germline gives CDR1 SGHVS, CDR2 FNYEAQ. Trimming pared 3 bases from V and 0 bases from J, leaving 15 bases between. CDR3 region: CASSLGEGGSSYEQYV. CDR3 DNA sequence: TGTGCCAGCAGCTTGGGTGAGGGTGGGAGCTCCTACGAGCAGTACGTC.

This clonotype has a handful of counts. The chain joins TRBV20-1 to TRBJ2-7; D is possibly TRBD1 (6 bases). The CDR3 covers 14 residues. V lost 3 bases and J 2 bases, leaving 14 bases between the germline ends. Germline CDR1 reads DFQATT; CDR2 reads SNEGSKA (reference sequence). CDR3 in DNA: TGCAGTGCTAGGAGGGACAATCCTACCTACGAGCAGTACTTC. Its translation: CSARRDNPTYEQYF.

This clonotype was counted only a few times. The genes are TRBV12-3 or TRBV12-4 and TRBJ1-2; TRBD1 agrees at 7 bases. The CDR3 loop spans 15 amino acids. The ends lost 1 base at V and 4 bases at J; junction bases unmatched: 6. In DNA, the CDR3 is TGTGCCAGCAGTTTAGATGGAGGGGGCGGCTATGGCTACACCTTC. Its translation is CASSLDGGGGYGYTF.

This clonotype is a singleton in its sample. This chain joins TRBV4-2 and TRBJ1-6; no definite D call. V was clipped by 4 bases and J by 3 bases, with 10 bases between them. This CDR3 region has 15 residues. The V gene's germline CDR1 is LGHNA and CDR2 YNFKEQ. CDR3 nucleotides: TGTGCCAGCAGCCGATTGGGCAGCTATAATTCACCCCTCCACTTT. It is translated as CASSRLGSYNSPLHF.

This clonotype was seen at least ten times. The chain has TRBV5-6 and TRBJ2-1, with TRBD2 identical over 8 bases. The length of the CDR3 is 14 residues. Per the germline V gene, CDR1 is SGHDT and CDR2 is YYEEEE. The V and J ends lost 3 bases and 12 bases, in that order; junction bases with no gene match: 11. The chain's CDR3 is CASSSGGLRLGQFF. In DNA form, the CDR3 reads TGTGCCAGCAGCTCGGGGGGGTTGCGGCTTGGGCAGTTCTTC.

This chain uses TRBV12-3 or TRBV12-4 with TRBJ2-7; tentatively, D is TRBD2 (5 bases). The ends were cut back, 4 bases at V and 7 bases at J, with 11 bases in the middle. The CDR3 totals 12 residues. The DNA of the CDR3 is TGTGCCAGCAGTTCGGGGTTTGGGGAGCAGTACGTC. Translation: CASSSGFGEQYV.

The sample holds a few counts of this clonotype. The chain is built from TRBV15 and TRBJ1-6; no firm D call. Looked up from germline, CDR1 is LNHNV and CDR2 is YYDKDF (reference sequence). The V gene lost 1 base and the J gene lost 7 bases, with 8 bases spanning the gap. The CDR3 is 14 residues long. This CDR3 is CATSRGVTNSPLHF. The CDR3 coding sequence is TGTGCCACCAGCAGAGGCGTCACCAATTCACCCCTCCACTTT.

The V and J genes are TRBV6-5 and TRBJ2-7; D is perhaps TRBD1 or TRBD2 (7 bases each). Germline V CDR1 and CDR2: MNHEY, SVGAGI. Trimming shortened V by 5 bases and J by 6 bases, and 17 bases separated the two germline ends. There are 14 residues in the CDR3. CDR3 residues: CASSPGGGPGEQYV. The DNA of the CDR3 is TGTGCCAGCAGTCCAGGGGGGGGGCCCGGCGAGCAGTACGTC.

This clonotype occurred once. This chain uses TRBV5-1 with TRBJ1-2; tentatively, D is TRBD1 (5 bases). The germline V and J ends were trimmed by 4 bases and 3 bases, with 25 bases remaining between them. CDR3 length: 18 residues. Germline V gene data show CDR1 as SGHRS and CDR2 as YFSETQ. The CDR3 region has the DNA TGCGCCAGCAGCGCGGCGTTCCGACGAGGAGGGACTGACTATGGCTACACCTTC. This encodes CASSAAFRRGGTDYGYTF. Full variable domain (outside the CDR3, taken from reference TRBV5-1 and TRBJ1-2): KAGVTQTPRYLIKTRGQQVTLSCSPISGHRSVSWYQQTPGQGLQFLFEYFSETQRNKGNFPGRFSGRQFSNSRSEMNVSTLELGDSALYLCASSAAFRRGGTDYGYTFGSGTRLTVV.

This sequence joins TRBV10-3 and TRBJ1-1, with 10 bases that match TRBD1. There are 13 residues in the CDR3. From germline, CDR1 is ENHRY and CDR2 SYGVKD. Trimming removed 7 bases from V and 12 bases from J; junction bases left unmatched: 11. The DNA for the CDR3 is TGTGCCATCAAGGGACAGGGGCAATCCGAATCTTTCTTT. Translating it yields CAIKGQGQSESFF.

The rearrangement links TRBV13 to TRBJ2-3; unclear D gene. Germline assignment: CDR1 PRHDT and CDR2 FYEKMQ (reference sequence). The CDR3 extends over 12 amino acids. Trimming removed 0 bases from V and 5 bases from J, with 3 bases in between. The CDR3 spells CASSLGQDTQYF. In DNA, the CDR3 is TGTGCCAGCAGCTTAGGCCAAGATACGCAGTATTTT.

The J gene is TRBJ2-1, the V gene TRBV24-1, with unresolved D. V lost 4 bases to trimming and J lost 10 bases, with 10 bases between them. Germline V lookup: CDR1 KGHDR, CDR2 SFDVKD. CDR3 size: 12 residues. Written as DNA, the CDR3 is TGTGCCACCAGTGAAGGGTTCGGCGAGCAGTTCTTC. This gives the protein CATSEGFGEQFF.

The V call is TRBV6-2 or TRBV6-3, the J call TRBJ2-3; a possible D gene is TRBD1 (5 bases). V was cut by 8 bases and J by 6 bases, with 6 bases left in between. Germline lookup yields CDR1 MNHEY and CDR2 SVGEGT. CDR3 length equals 10 residues. The CDR3, as DNA: TGTGCCAGCGGGGCCGATACGCAGTATTTT. This sequence encodes CASGADTQYF.

The chain has TRBV20-1 and TRBJ2-5; no reliable D call. This CDR3 region has 16 residues. With 3 bases removed from V and 1 base from J, the gap between germline ends came to 18 bases. In germline, CDR1 is DFQATT, CDR2 SNEGSKA (reference sequence). The CDR3 DNA is TGCAGTGCTAGTGGATTGGACGTAACCTTCCAAGAGACCCAGTACTTC. The encoded protein is CSASGLDVTFQETQYF.

This chain links TRBV15 with TRBJ2-1, with D perhaps TRBD1 (6 bases). CDR3 length: 13 residues. V was shortened by 3 bases and J by 9 bases, with 12 bases between the two germline ends. Germline V gene sequence: CDR1 LNHNV, CDR2 YYDKDF (reference sequence). The CDR3: CATSSLQGSEQFF. In DNA, the CDR3 is TGTGCCACCAGCAGCTTACAGGGTTCTGAGCAGTTCTTC.